This passage covers 3 T cell receptor beta chains from one sample sequenced in a study of blood T cell repertoires in COVID-19. Repertoires were generated with immunoSEQ multiplex PCR, while TCRdb's copy carries only in-frame clones and drops some. In the table there are 200,000 to 250,000 clones, roughly 87% of which are singletons. The specimen sequenced was PBMCs or T cells enriched from blood (not recorded which). The origin of the receptors is a man younger than 40 who had recovered from COVID-19.

This chain uses TRBV7-9 with TRBJ2-1, with TRBD1 as a possible D gene (6 bases). Deletions cut 1 base from V and 7 bases from J, with 23 bases between. CDR1 and CDR2 from the germline V gene are SEHNR and FQNEAQ (reference sequence). The CDR3 has 18 amino acids. The CDR3 spells CASSLVKGGPARRNEQFF. The DNA for the CDR3 is TGTGCCAGCAGCTTAGTAAAAGGGGGTCCAGCAAGGCGGAATGAGCAGTTCTTC.

The V call is TRBV7-9, the J call TRBJ2-7; TRBD2 agrees at 12 bases. The CDR3 is made up of 19 amino acids. With 5 bases clipped from V and 3 bases from J, the junction kept 17 bases outside the gene matches. CDR1 is SEHNR, CDR2 FQNEAQ, per germline (reference sequence). The CDR3 here is CASSNSPPGLAGLYYEQYF. The CDR3 coding sequence is TGTGCCAGCAGCAATTCCCCTCCCGGACTAGCGGGGCTTTACTACGAGCAGTACTTC. The entire variable domain, with the rest obtained from reference TRBV7-9 and TRBJ2-7, is as follows: DTGVSQNPRHKITKRGQNVTFRCDPISEHNRLYWYRQTLGQGPEFLTYFQNEAQLEKSRLLSDRFSAERPKGSFSTLEIQRTEQGDSAMYLCASSNSPPGLAGLYYEQYFGPGTRLTVT.

V and J are TRBV7-9 and TRBJ1-4; TRBD1 is a possible D gene (5 bases). Germline values: CDR1 SEHNR, CDR2 FQNEAQ (reference sequence). V lost 3 bases to trimming and J lost 8 bases, with 10 bases between them. The CDR3 has 13 residues. CDR3 sequence reads: CASSFRGVEKLFF. CDR3 sequence (DNA): TGTGCCAGCAGCTTTCGGGGGGTGGAAAAACTGTTTTTT.